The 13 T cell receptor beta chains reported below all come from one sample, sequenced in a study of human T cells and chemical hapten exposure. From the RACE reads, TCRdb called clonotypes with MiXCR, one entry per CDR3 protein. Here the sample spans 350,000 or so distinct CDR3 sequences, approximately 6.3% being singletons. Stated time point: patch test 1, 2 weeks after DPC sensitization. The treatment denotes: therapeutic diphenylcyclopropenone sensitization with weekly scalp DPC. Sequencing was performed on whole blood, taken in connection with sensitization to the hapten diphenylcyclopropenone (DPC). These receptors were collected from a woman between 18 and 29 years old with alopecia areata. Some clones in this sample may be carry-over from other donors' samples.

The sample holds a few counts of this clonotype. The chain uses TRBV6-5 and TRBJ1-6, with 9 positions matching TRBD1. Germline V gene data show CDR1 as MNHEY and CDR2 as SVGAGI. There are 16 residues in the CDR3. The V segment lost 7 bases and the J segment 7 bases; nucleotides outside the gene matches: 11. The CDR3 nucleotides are TGTGCCAGCAACAATAGACAGGGGGGATCAAATTCACCCCTCCACTTT. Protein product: CASNNRQGGSNSPLHF.

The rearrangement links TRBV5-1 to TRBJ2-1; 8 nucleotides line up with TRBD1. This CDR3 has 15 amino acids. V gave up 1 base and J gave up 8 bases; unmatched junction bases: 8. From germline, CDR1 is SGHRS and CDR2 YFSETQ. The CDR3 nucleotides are TGCGCCAGCAGCTTGACGCAGGGGGCGTCGGATGAGCAGTTCTTC. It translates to CASSLTQGASDEQFF.

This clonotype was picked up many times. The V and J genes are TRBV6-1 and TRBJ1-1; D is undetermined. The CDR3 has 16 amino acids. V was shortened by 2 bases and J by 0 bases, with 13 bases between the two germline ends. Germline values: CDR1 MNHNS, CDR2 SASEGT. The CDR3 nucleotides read TGTGCCAGCAGTGAACCCACATCAGCCTTGAACACTGAAGCTTTCTTT. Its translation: CASSEPTSALNTEAFF.

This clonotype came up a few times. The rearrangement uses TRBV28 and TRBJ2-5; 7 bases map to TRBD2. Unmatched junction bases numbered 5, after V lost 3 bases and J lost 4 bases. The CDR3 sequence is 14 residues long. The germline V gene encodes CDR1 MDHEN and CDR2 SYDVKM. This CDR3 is CASSFGGIPETQYF. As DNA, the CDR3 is TGTGCCAGCAGTTTCGGGGGGATTCCAGAGACCCAGTACTTC.

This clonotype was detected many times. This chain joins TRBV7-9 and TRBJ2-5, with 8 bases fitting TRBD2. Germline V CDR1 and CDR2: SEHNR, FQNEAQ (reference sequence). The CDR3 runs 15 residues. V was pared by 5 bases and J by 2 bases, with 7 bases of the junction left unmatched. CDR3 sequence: CASSQRTSLQETQYF. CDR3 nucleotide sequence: TGTGCCAGCAGCCAACGGACTAGCCTGCAAGAGACCCAGTACTTC.

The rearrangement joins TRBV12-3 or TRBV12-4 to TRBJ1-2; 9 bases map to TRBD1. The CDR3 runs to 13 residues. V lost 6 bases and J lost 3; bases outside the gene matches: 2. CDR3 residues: CASRRTGDYGYTF. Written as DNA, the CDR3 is TGTGCCAGCAGGCGGACAGGGGACTATGGCTACACCTTC.

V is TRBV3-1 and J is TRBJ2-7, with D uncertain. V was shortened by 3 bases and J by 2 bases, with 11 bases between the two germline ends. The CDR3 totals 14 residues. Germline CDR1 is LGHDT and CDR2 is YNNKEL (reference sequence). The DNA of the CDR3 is TGTGCCAGCAGCCATGGTGGAGATCCCTACGAGCAGTACTTC. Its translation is CASSHGGDPYEQYF.

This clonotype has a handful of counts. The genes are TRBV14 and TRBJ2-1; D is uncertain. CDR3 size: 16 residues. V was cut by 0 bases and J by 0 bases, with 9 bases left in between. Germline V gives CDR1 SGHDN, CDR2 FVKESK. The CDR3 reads CASSQDQADSYNEQFF. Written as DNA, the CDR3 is TGTGCCAGCAGCCAAGACCAGGCGGACTCCTACAATGAGCAGTTCTTC.

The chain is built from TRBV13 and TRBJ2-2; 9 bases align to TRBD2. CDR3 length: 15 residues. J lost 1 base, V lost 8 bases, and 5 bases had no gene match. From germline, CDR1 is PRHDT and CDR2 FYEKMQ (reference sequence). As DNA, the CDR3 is TGTGCCAGCTCAAATAGCGGGGGGAACACCGGGGAGCTGTTTTTT. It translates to CASSNSGGNTGELFF.

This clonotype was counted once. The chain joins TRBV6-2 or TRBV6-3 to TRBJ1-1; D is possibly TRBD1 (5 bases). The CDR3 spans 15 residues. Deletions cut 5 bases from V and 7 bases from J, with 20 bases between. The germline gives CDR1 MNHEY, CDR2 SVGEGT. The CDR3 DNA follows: TGTGCCAGCAGTCCTATATCCGACAGAGGTATTGAAGCTTTCTTT. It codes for CASSPISDRGIEAFF.

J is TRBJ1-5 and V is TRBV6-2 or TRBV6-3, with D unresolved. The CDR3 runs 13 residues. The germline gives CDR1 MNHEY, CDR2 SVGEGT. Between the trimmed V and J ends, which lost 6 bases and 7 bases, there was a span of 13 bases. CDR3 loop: CASSPVRVQPQHF. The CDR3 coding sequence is TGTGCCAGCAGCCCCGTAAGGGTGCAGCCCCAGCATTTT.

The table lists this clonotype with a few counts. CDR3: CASSPGTGWEETQYF. DNA of the CDR3: TGTGCCAGCAGTCCCGGGACAGGCTGGGAAGAGACCCAGTACTTC. The gene calls are TRBV2 and TRBJ2-5; 8 bases are shared with TRBD1. J was trimmed by 3 bases and V by 5 bases; bases with no gene match: 8. This CDR3 is 15 amino acids long. Germline CDR1 and CDR2: SNHLY and FYNNEI.

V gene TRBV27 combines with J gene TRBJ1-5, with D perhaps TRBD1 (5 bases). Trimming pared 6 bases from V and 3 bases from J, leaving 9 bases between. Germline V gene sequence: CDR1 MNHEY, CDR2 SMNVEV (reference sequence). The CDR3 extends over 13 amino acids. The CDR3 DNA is TGTGCCAGCAGGGACACCCTCAATCAGCCCCAGCATTTT. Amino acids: CASRDTLNQPQHF.